This is a list of T cell receptor beta chains from one sample in a study of siplizumab effects on memory and regulatory T cells. The protocol was immunoSEQ multiplex PCR, while the TCRdb copy is restricted to in-frame clones and leaves out a portion. In the table there are 100,000 or so clones, 94% of which are singletons. Sequencing was performed on Tregs sorted from blood. These receptors originate from a human donor in good health. The CDR3 runs from the conserved cysteine through the conserved F or W.

TRBJ2-1 TRBV5-4 CASSLGLVFNNEQFF
TRBJ2-1 TRBV28 CASSVNLGADEQFF
TRBJ2-1 TRBV6-5 CASRDRGHEQFF
TRBJ2-4 TRBV19 CASQGLTKNIQYF
TRBJ1-1 TRBV6-4 CASSLRGGLNTEAFF
TRBJ2-3 TRBV9 CASSVARKTTDTQYF
- TRBV5-1 CASSLTGTSYEQYF
TRBJ1-1 TRBV30 CAWRNRGVGTEAFF
TRBJ2-7 TRBV6-1 CASGRTPYEQYF
TRBJ2-5 TRBV30 CAWNGFHQETQYF